Listed here are 13 T cell receptor beta chains from one sample, sequenced in a study of glioma-infiltrating T cells after dendritic cell vaccination. Only in-frame clones appear in the TCRdb table, and some are missing; sequencing was by immunoSEQ multiplex PCR. The sample carries tens of thousands of clones, around 81% recorded once. This specimen consisted of blood, obtained before dendritic cell vaccination. Receptors were obtained from a human donor with glioblastoma.

The rearrangement joins TRBV27 to TRBJ1-2; D is undetermined. Germline loops: CDR1 MNHEY, CDR2 SMNVEV (reference sequence). Trimming removed 7 bases at V and 2 bases at J, with 11 bases between. This CDR3 has 13 residues. CDR3 sequence: CASKEGPNYGYTF. In DNA, the CDR3 is TGTGCCAGCAAAGAGGGCCCGAACTATGGCTACACCTTC.

The chain employs TRBV5-1 and TRBJ1-1, with TRBD1 as a possible D gene (5 bases). V was clipped by 0 bases and J by 4 bases, with 13 bases between them. The CDR3 spans 15 residues. The germline V gene has CDR1 SGHRS and CDR2 YFSETQ. In nucleotides, the CDR3 is TGCGCCAGCAGCTTGGGGGCAGGGAAGGTCACTGAAGCTTTCTTT. Translated, it gives CASSLGAGKVTEAFF.

J is TRBJ1-2 and V is TRBV11-2; 11 bases are shared with TRBD1. Looked up from germline, CDR1 is SGHAT and CDR2 is FQNNGV. The CDR3 runs 15 residues. The junction had 2 bases not matched to a gene; V was cut back by 5 bases and J by 0 bases. CDR3 sequence reads: CASSGTGGANYGYTF. CDR3 sequence (DNA): TGTGCCAGCAGCGGGACAGGGGGAGCTAACTATGGCTACACCTTC.

The chain has TRBV5-1 and TRBJ1-1, with 8 positions matching TRBD1. Germline V lookup: CDR1 SGHRS, CDR2 YFSETQ. The CDR3 totals 15 residues. The J segment lost 0 bases and the V segment lost 3 bases, leaving 4 bases of the junction unmatched. The CDR3 protein is CASSYGQGLNTEAFF. In nucleotides, the CDR3 is TGCGCCAGCAGCTACGGACAGGGCCTGAACACTGAAGCTTTCTTT.

The V gene is TRBV4-2, the J gene TRBJ1-2, with D hard to call. Trimming stripped 0 bases from V and 1 base from J, with 9 bases between. The germline CDR1 and CDR2 sequences are LGHNA and YNFKEQ. This CDR3 is built from 15 residues. This chain's CDR3 is CASSQDLAVNYGYTF. For the CDR3, the DNA is TGTGCCAGCAGCCAAGATCTGGCGGTTAACTATGGCTACACCTTC.

This clone was detected only a few times. The rearrangement uses TRBV27 and TRBJ1-1; a weak D match, TRBD1 (6 bases). There are 15 residues in the CDR3. V was pared by 7 bases and J by 4 bases, with 19 bases between. Germline V gene sequence: CDR1 MNHEY, CDR2 SMNVEV (reference sequence). Here the CDR3 reads CASTPYAGGSTEAFF. DNA for the CDR3: TGTGCCAGCACACCATACGCGGGGGGCTCCACTGAAGCTTTCTTT.

This clone was counted between two and nine times. J is TRBJ1-5 and V is TRBV4-1; no clear D. V lost 4 bases and J 7 bases, leaving 11 bases between the germline ends. Germline V gene data show CDR1 as MGHRA and CDR2 as YSYEKL. The CDR3 is 13 amino acids. The CDR3, as DNA: TGCGCCAGCAGCCCAGGTCGGTTCCAGCCCCAGCATTTT. This encodes CASSPGRFQPQHF.

The gene calls are TRBV27 and TRBJ1-2, with TRBD1 identical over 8 bases. Germline trimming cut 4 bases from V and 0 bases from J; bases unmatched to any gene: 1. The CDR3 length is 14 residues. Per germline, CDR1 MNHEY and CDR2 SMNVEV (reference sequence). The CDR3 DNA follows: TGTGCCAGCAGTTCGGACAGGGCTAACTATGGCTACACCTTC. It is translated as CASSSDRANYGYTF.

The chain combines TRBV2 with TRBJ1-5; 7 nucleotides align to TRBD1. With 8 bases clipped from V and 5 bases from J, the junction kept 6 bases outside the gene matches. The length of the CDR3 is 13 residues. CDR1 and CDR2 from the germline V gene are SNHLY and FYNNEI. CDR3 nucleotide sequence: TGTGCCAGCCTTGACAGGGATCATCAGCCCCAGCATTTT. This codes for CASLDRDHQPQHF.

J is TRBJ1-4 and V is TRBV5-4, with 10 bases that match TRBD1. From germline, CDR1 is SGHNT and CDR2 YYREEE (reference sequence). V lost 0 bases to trimming and J lost 6 bases; unmatched junction nucleotides: 8. The CDR3 spans 17 residues. In nucleotides, the CDR3 is TGTGCCAGCAGCTTGGTTGTAGAGGGGACAGGGGATGAAAAACTGTTTTTT. Its translation is CASSLVVEGTGDEKLFF.

The chain uses TRBV5-1 and TRBJ2-5; TRBD2 is a possible D gene (5 bases). V lost 2 bases and J 4 bases, leaving 15 bases between the germline ends. This CDR3 region has 15 residues. Germline values: CDR1 SGHRS, CDR2 YFSETQ. The CDR3 DNA sequence: TGCGCCAGCAGCTTCTCGGGTTATGAGGGAGAGACCCAGTACTTC. Translating it yields CASSFSGYEGETQYF.

J is TRBJ2-4 and V is TRBV6-5; 7 nucleotides align to TRBD1. Germline V CDR1 and CDR2: MNHEY, SVGAGI. J lost 2 bases, V lost 3 bases, and 4 bases had no gene match. The CDR3 has 15 residues. CDR3 in amino acids: CASSYSTGSKNIQYF. CDR3 in DNA: TGTGCCAGCAGTTATTCGACAGGGTCCAAAAACATTCAGTACTTC.

The chain is built from TRBV11-2 and TRBJ2-7, with D perhaps matching TRBD2 (5 bases). Germline V lookup: CDR1 SGHAT, CDR2 FQNNGV. Trimming pared 0 bases from V and 3 bases from J, leaving 9 bases between. The CDR3 sequence is 14 residues long. CDR3 residues: CASSLDSGSYEQYF. In DNA, the CDR3 is TGTGCCAGCAGCTTAGATTCGGGAAGCTACGAGCAGTACTTC.